The 22 T cell receptor beta chains below were found in one sample sequenced in a study of type 1 regulatory T cells. TCRdb itself ran the reads through MiXCR, one entry per CDR3 protein. This table has roughly 60,000 distinct CDR3 sequences, 62% appearing once. No antigens are known for them. Sequenced material: cultured non-Tr1 T cells, either the whole culture or a sorted T cell fraction (not recorded which). The receptor source for this set is a human donor in good health.

The chain has TRBV7-6 and TRBJ1-2; a possible D gene is TRBD1 (6 bases). The V gene's germline CDR1 is SGHVS and CDR2 FNYEAQ. Trimming took 5 bases from V and 4 from J, leaving 14 bases between them. The CDR3 is 14 amino acids. As DNA, the CDR3 is TGTGCCAGCAGCCGGACAGATAGAGGCTATGGCTACACCTTC. Protein product: CASSRTDRGYGYTF.

With respect to this clonotype: Mismatch with germline at one junction end may stem from a read error. V usage is TRBV12-3 or TRBV12-4 and J usage is TRBJ1-5; D may be TRBD1 (6 bases). The CDR3 contains 14 residues. The DNA of the CDR3 is TGTGCCAGCAGGGCAATTCAGGGGAATCAGTCCCAGCATTTT. It specifies CASRAIQGNQSQHF.

The V call is TRBV19, the J call TRBJ2-3; no clear D. V gave up 1 base and J gave up 1 base, with 6 bases separating them. Germline V CDR1 and CDR2: LNHDA, SQIVND (reference sequence). CDR3 length: 14 amino acids. The CDR3: CASSIGWGTDTQYF. The CDR3 DNA sequence: TGTGCCAGTAGTATAGGATGGGGCACAGATACGCAGTATTTT.

The rearrangement links TRBV5-1 to TRBJ2-2; maybe TRBD2 (6 bases). The CDR3 sequence is 18 residues long. CDR1 is SGHRS, CDR2 YFSETQ, per germline. V was shortened by 3 bases and J by 5 bases, with 23 bases between the two germline ends. CDR3 in amino acids: CASSSNTPGLSWTGELFF. As DNA, the CDR3 is TGCGCCAGCAGCTCTAACACCCCGGGACTGTCATGGACCGGGGAGCTGTTTTTT.

The rearrangement uses TRBV6-2 or TRBV6-3 and TRBJ1-1, with a weak D call TRBD1 (5 bases). This CDR3 contains 14 residues. Germline V gives CDR1 MNHEY, CDR2 SVGEGT. Trimming removed 10 bases at V and 4 bases at J, with 19 bases between. Here the CDR3 DNA reads TGTGCCACCATGAACCGACAGTTTTTCACTGAAGCTTTCTTT. Its translation is CATMNRQFFTEAFF.

In this sample, this clonotype turned up a few times. The chain carries TRBV7-7 and TRBJ2-2, with D perhaps matching TRBD2 (5 bases). Trimming took off 5 bases at V and 7 bases at J, with 17 bases between the two ends. CDR3 length: 15 residues. Germline-derived CDR1 and CDR2 are SSHAT and FNYEAQ (reference sequence). The CDR3 loop is CASSPSGVRDGELFF. The CDR3 DNA reads TGTGCCAGCAGCCCTTCCGGGGTTCGTGACGGGGAGCTGTTTTTT.

This rearrangement joins TRBV9 to TRBJ2-1; possible D gene TRBD2, 6 bases. CDR3 length: 12 amino acids. Per the germline V gene, CDR1 is SGDLS and CDR2 is YYNGEE. Trimming took off 0 bases at V and 13 bases at J, with 11 bases between the two ends. The CDR3 DNA reads TGTGCCAGCAGCGTAGTAGACGGGAGACAGTTCTTC. This translates into CASSVVDGRQFF.

The rearrangement uses TRBV12-3 or TRBV12-4 and TRBJ2-1; D gene uncertain. V was clipped by 3 bases and J by 4 bases, with 4 bases between them. This CDR3 comprises 12 residues. In nucleotides, the CDR3 is TGTGCCAGCAGTTTCAGTTACAATGAGCAGTTCTTC. Its protein product is CASSFSYNEQFF.

The rearrangement uses TRBV6-1 and TRBJ2-7; TRBD1 agrees at 9 bases. Trimming cost V 4 bases and J 4 bases; bases outside gene matches: 2. The CDR3 consists of 13 residues. Germline V gene sequence: CDR1 MNHNS, CDR2 SASEGT. This chain's CDR3 is CASSADRGYEQYF. The CDR3 coding sequence is TGTGCCAGCAGTGCGGACAGGGGTTACGAGCAGTACTTC.

The J gene is TRBJ2-3, the V gene TRBV5-1; D gene uncertain. The germline V and J ends were trimmed by 4 bases and 0 bases, with 3 bases remaining between them. Germline assignment: CDR1 SGHRS and CDR2 YFSETQ. This CDR3 has 12 amino acids. Written as DNA, the CDR3 is TGCGCCAGCAGCGTTAGCACAGATACGCAGTATTTT. Translated, it gives CASSVSTDTQYF. Based on the CDR3 plus reference TRBV5-1 and TRBJ2-3, the full variable domain is KAGVTQTPRYLIKTRGQQVTLSCSPISGHRSVSWYQQTPGQGLQFLFEYFSETQRNKGNFPGRFSGRQFSNSRSEMNVSTLELGDSALYLCASSVSTDTQYFGPGTRLTVL.

J is TRBJ2-1 and V is TRBV6-1, with 7 bases identical to TRBD1. The CDR3 has 19 residues. Per the germline V gene, CDR1 is MNHNS and CDR2 is SASEGT. The V gene end was trimmed by 5 bases and the J gene end by 5 bases; junction bases not matched to a gene: 21. This CDR3 is CASSPLSLGTGQFNNEQFF. The CDR3 DNA reads TGTGCCAGCAGTCCCTTATCGCTTGGGACGGGACAGTTCAACAATGAGCAGTTCTTC.

On this clonotype: This may come from a read error, since a much larger clone is one base off. The CDR3 does not end in the conserved phenylalanine or tryptophan, so this is likely a read error. The rearrangement uses TRBV4-2 and TRBJ2-3; D is perhaps TRBD1 (5 bases). The CDR3 length is 14 residues. Between the trimmed V and J ends, which lost 0 bases and 4 bases, there was a span of 8 bases. The germline V gene encodes CDR1 LGHNA and CDR2 YNFKEQ. CDR3 sequence: CASSQDQGPDTQYS. CDR3 DNA sequence: TGTGCCAGCAGCCAAGACCAGGGTCCAGATACGCAGTATTCT.

This chain uses TRBV5-6 with TRBJ2-7, with TRBD1 matching over 8 bases. This CDR3 has 15 residues. The germline gives CDR1 SGHDT, CDR2 YYEEEE. V shed 7 bases and J 6 bases; nucleotides not matched to a gene: 15. The CDR3 region has the DNA TGTGCCAGCGGCAGGACCGGGACAGGATTGGGCGAGCAGTACTTC. It specifies CASGRTGTGLGEQYF.

The rearrangement links TRBV7-9 to TRBJ2-3, with D perhaps given as TRBD1 or TRBD2 (5 bases each). The V end was cut by 5 bases, the J end by 10 bases, with 22 bases between. The CDR3 extends over 15 amino acids. Germline V gene data show CDR1 as SEHNR and CDR2 as FQNEAQ (reference sequence). The CDR3 bases are TGTGCCAGCAGCGTACAATCCGGATCGCGAGGGGCGCAGTATTTT. Its protein is CASSVQSGSRGAQYF.

The rearrangement joins TRBV7-6 to TRBJ2-1, with a possible D match to TRBD2 (7 bases). The germline gives CDR1 SGHVS, CDR2 FNYEAQ. Trimming shortened V by 0 bases and J by 3 bases, and 21 bases separated the two germline ends. The CDR3 length is 19 residues. CDR3 coding DNA: TGTGCCAGCAGCTTAGCCCAAGGGGGAGGGAGCAGGATCTACAATGAGCAGTTCTTC. Translating it yields CASSLAQGGGSRIYNEQFF.

V gene TRBV12-3 or TRBV12-4 combines with J gene TRBJ1-6; D is perhaps TRBD1 (5 bases). CDR3 length: 15 residues. V was cut by 6 bases and J by 10 bases, with 19 bases left in between. The CDR3 region is CASREYGTSNSPLHF. In DNA, the CDR3 is TGTGCCAGCAGGGAATACGGGACGTCTAACTCACCCCTCCACTTT.

This sequence joins TRBV5-1 and TRBJ2-2; 14 nucleotides align to TRBD2. This CDR3 contains 20 residues. CDR1 and CDR2 (germline): SGHRS, YFSETQ. The V and J ends lost 0 bases and 4 bases, in that order; junction bases with no gene match: 11. CDR3 loop: CASSLGSAGGLAGVTGELFF. The CDR3 DNA reads as TGCGCCAGCAGCTTGGGTTCGGCAGGGGGACTAGCGGGAGTCACCGGGGAGCTGTTTTTT.

The chain uses TRBV5-1 and TRBJ2-3; D is unresolved. The CDR3 is made up of 11 amino acids. Trimming pared 7 bases from V and 6 bases from J, leaving 9 bases between. The germline V gene encodes CDR1 SGHRS and CDR2 YFSETQ. For the CDR3, the DNA is TGCGCCAGCCAAGCGAGGGATACGCAGTATTTT. Translating it yields CASQARDTQYF.

The CDR3 reads CASSPGRANTGELFF. CDR3 DNA: TGCGCCAGCAGCCCGGGACGGGCGAACACCGGGGAGCTGTTTTTT. This chain uses TRBV5-1 with TRBJ2-2, with D possibly being TRBD1 or TRBD2 (5 bases each). The CDR3 has 15 residues. The germline gives CDR1 SGHRS, CDR2 YFSETQ. V lost 4 bases to trimming and J lost 0 bases, with 10 bases between them. Combining the CDR3 with reference TRBV5-1 and TRBJ2-2 gives the whole variable domain KAGVTQTPRYLIKTRGQQVTLSCSPISGHRSVSWYQQTPGQGLQFLFEYFSETQRNKGNFPGRFSGRQFSNSRSEMNVSTLELGDSALYLCASSPGRANTGELFFGEGSRLTVL.

By its share, this clonotype is medium-sized. The chain links TRBV5-1 to TRBJ2-3, with TRBD2 identical over 11 bases. CDR1 is SGHRS and CDR2 is YFSETQ in the germline V gene. With 0 bases clipped from V and 4 bases from J, the junction kept 4 bases outside the gene matches. The CDR3 contains 16 residues. The CDR3 reads CASSLATSGSADTQYF. CDR3 DNA: TGCGCCAGCAGCTTGGCCACTAGCGGGAGCGCAGATACGCAGTATTTT.

The chain carries TRBV5-1 and TRBJ2-5; no firm D call. CDR3 length equals 13 residues. V dropped 0 bases and J dropped 2 bases, with 5 bases sitting between them. Per the germline V gene, CDR1 is SGHRS and CDR2 is YFSETQ. Here the CDR3 reads CASSLVLQETQYF. CDR3 bases: TGCGCCAGCAGCTTGGTGTTGCAAGAGACCCAGTACTTC.

The V call is TRBV24-1, the J call TRBJ2-3; D is ambiguous. Germline V gene data show CDR1 as KGHDR and CDR2 as SFDVKD. Deletions cut 3 bases from V and 7 bases from J, with 4 bases between. This CDR3 is built from 11 residues. As DNA, the CDR3 is TGTGCCACCAGTGATGTTAATACGCAGTATTTT. Residues: CATSDVNTQYF.